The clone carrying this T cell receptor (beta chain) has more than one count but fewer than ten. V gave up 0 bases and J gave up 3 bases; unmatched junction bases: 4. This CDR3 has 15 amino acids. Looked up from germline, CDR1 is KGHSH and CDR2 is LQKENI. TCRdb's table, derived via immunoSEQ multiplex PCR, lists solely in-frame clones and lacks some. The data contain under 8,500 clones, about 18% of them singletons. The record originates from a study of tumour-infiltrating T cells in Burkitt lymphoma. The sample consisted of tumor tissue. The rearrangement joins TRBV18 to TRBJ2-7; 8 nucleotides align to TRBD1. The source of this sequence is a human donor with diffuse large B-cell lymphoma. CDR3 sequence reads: CASSPPGTGDYEQYF. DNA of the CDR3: TGTGCCAGCTCACCACCTGGGACAGGAGACTACGAGCAGTACTTC.